The 24 T cell receptor beta chains given below trace back to one sample, sequenced in a study of vaccination and CD4 T cells after COVID-19 (dated by TCRdb to between 2021 and 2022). The protocol used for the library was PCR. TCRdb records Illumina iSeq 100 as the sequencer. TCR sequencing of DNA from cultured CD4+ T cells used the Oncomine TCR Beta short-read assay at the Johns Hopkins FTIC core. The raw public reads went through TCRdb reprocessing: fastp at Q25, MiXCR clone calling, in-frame beta chains kept. Rows are unified per CDR3 protein, each entry keeping the most common DNA and genes. For this sample there are tens of thousands of distinct CDR3 sequences; over 25% appear just once. The top ten clones comprise roughly 6.6% of the sample. No antigen has been assigned to these receptors. Taken with the paper, the label for time point translates to: late sampling 161 to 241 days after vaccination in a few convalescent patients. The sample's treatment or condition label, in plain terms: roughly 10-day PBMC culture with coronavirus spike peptide pools or control peptides (ViraFEST assay).

This specimen was CD4+ T cells from blood, cultured in vitro, taken about 7 months after SARS-CoV-2 vaccination. These receptors were obtained from a human donor who had recovered from COVID-19.

The V gene is TRBV7-8, the J gene TRBJ1-2; no definite D call. Trimming shortened V by 5 bases and J by 6 bases, and 16 bases separated the two germline ends. The CDR3 is 14 residues long. CDR1 is SGHVS and CDR2 is FQNEAQ in the germline V gene. This CDR3 reads CASSIRYPGNGYTF. For the CDR3, the DNA is TGTGCCAGCAGCATAAGATACCCAGGAAATGGCTACACCTTC.

This clonotype was counted a few times. The chain links TRBV28 to TRBJ2-7; TRBD1 might be the D (6 bases). Trimming took off 8 bases at V and 3 bases at J, with 14 bases between the two ends. From germline, CDR1 is MDHEN and CDR2 SYDVKM. This CDR3 contains 13 residues. The CDR3 sequence is CASGQPGGYEQYF. In nucleotides, the CDR3 is TGTGCCAGCGGACAGCCCGGCGGCTACGAGCAGTACTTC.

V is TRBV7-2 and J is TRBJ2-2; D not certain. Trimming cost V 2 bases and J 5 bases, with 6 bases left between them. Germline values: CDR1 SGHTA, CDR2 FQGNSA. This CDR3 is 13 amino acids long. The CDR3: CASSLSETGELFF. In DNA, the CDR3 is TGTGCCAGCAGCTTATCGGAAACCGGGGAGCTGTTTTTT. Full variable domain (remainder filled in from reference TRBV7-2 and TRBJ2-2): GAGVSQSPSNKVTEKGKDVELRCDPISGHTALYWYRQSLGQGLEFLIYFQGNSAPDKSGLPSDRFSAERTGGSVSTLTIQRTQQEDSAVYLCASSLSETGELFFGEGSRLTVL.

The gene calls are TRBV20-1 and TRBJ1-2; tentatively, D is TRBD1 (5 bases). The CDR3 runs 13 residues. The germline V gene encodes CDR1 DFQATT and CDR2 SNEGSKA (reference sequence). The chain's CDR3 is CSPRGGWGYGYTF. The CDR3 DNA reads TGCAGCCCCCGGGGGGGTTGGGGCTATGGCTACACCTTC.

The rearrangement links TRBV10-1 to TRBJ2-3, with D maybe TRBD1 (6 bases). The germline V gene encodes CDR1 WNHNN and CDR2 SYGVQD (reference sequence). The CDR3 totals 13 residues. V lost 5 bases and J lost 6, with 12 bases in between. CDR3 residues: CASSLGARDTQYF. In DNA, the CDR3 is TGCGCCAGCAGTCTGGGGGCCCGGGATACGCAGTATTTT.

CDR3 loop: CASSLPGYEQYF. The DNA for the CDR3 is TGTGCCAGCAGCCTCCCAGGGTACGAGCAGTACTTC. The chain is built from TRBV5-4 and TRBJ2-7; D might be TRBD1 (5 bases). The CDR3 extends over 12 amino acids. Germline CDR1 SGHNT, CDR2 YYREEE (reference sequence). Trimming removed 4 bases from V and 4 bases from J, with 9 bases in between.

This clonotype was counted many times. The chain employs TRBV20-1 and TRBJ2-5; D perhaps matches TRBD1 (5 bases). This CDR3 is built from 10 residues. CDR1 DFQATT and CDR2 SNEGSKA come from the germline V gene (reference sequence). V lost 7 bases and J 3 bases, leaving 6 bases between the germline ends. The CDR3 sequence is CSVGEETQYF. CDR3 nucleotides: TGCAGTGTAGGGGAAGAGACCCAGTACTTC.

This clonotype was seen only a few times. This chain links TRBV20-1 with TRBJ1-1; D is unclear. This CDR3 has 15 amino acids. Germline CDR1 reads DFQATT; CDR2 reads SNEGSKA (reference sequence). Between the trimmed V and J ends, which lost 0 bases and 0 bases, there was a span of 11 bases. CDR3 sequence reads: CSARDRQTLNTEAFF. For the CDR3, the DNA is TGCAGTGCTAGAGACAGGCAAACCCTGAACACTGAAGCTTTCTTT.

The rearrangement links TRBV6-1 to TRBJ1-5; the match to TRBD1 covers 8 bases. The germline V gene has CDR1 MNHNS and CDR2 SASEGT. V dropped 6 bases and J dropped 3; count of bases not matched to a gene: 10. The CDR3 loop spans 16 amino acids. DNA for the CDR3: TGTGCCAGCAGCTTAGGACAGGGTGGGCTCAATCAGCCCCAGCATTTT. Translated, it gives CASSLGQGGLNQPQHF.

This rearrangement joins TRBV20-1 to TRBJ2-7; no definite D call. There are 13 residues in the CDR3. V lost 3 bases to trimming and J lost 0 bases, with 9 bases between them. Germline V gene sequence: CDR1 DFQATT, CDR2 SNEGSKA (reference sequence). In DNA form, the CDR3 reads TGCAGTGCTAGGTGGACCGCCTCCTACGAGCAGTACTTC. This gives the protein CSARWTASYEQYF.

The rearrangement links TRBV2 to TRBJ2-7; 12 positions agree with TRBD1. This CDR3 is built from 15 residues. With 8 bases clipped from V and 7 bases from J, the junction kept 12 bases outside the gene matches. Germline assignment: CDR1 SNHLY and CDR2 FYNNEI. DNA of the CDR3: TGTGCCAGCTCCAAAAAGGGGACAGGGGGCGCGGAGCAGTACTTC. Residues: CASSKKGTGGAEQYF.

J is TRBJ2-3 and V is TRBV7-9, with 9 bases matching TRBD2. CDR3 length equals 16 residues. The germline V gene encodes CDR1 SEHNR and CDR2 FQNEAQ (reference sequence). V lost 1 base to trimming and J lost 2 bases; unmatched junction nucleotides: 4. CDR3: CASSLVLAGPTDTQYF. DNA of the CDR3: TGTGCCAGCAGCTTAGTCCTAGCGGGACCCACAGATACGCAGTATTTT.

The rearrangement links TRBV19 to TRBJ2-7; weak D call: TRBD1 (5 bases). The CDR3 has 14 residues. Germline V gene data show CDR1 as LNHDA and CDR2 as SQIVND (reference sequence). The ends were cut back, 0 bases at V and 2 bases at J, with 8 bases in the middle. CDR3 coding DNA: TGTGCCAGTAGTATAGATCTACAGGCCTACGAGCAGTACTTC. Its translation: CASSIDLQAYEQYF.

The CDR3 DNA reads TGCAGTGCTTCGGGCGCCCCTGGGAGGACCACAGATACGCAGTATTTT. Translating gives CSASGAPGRTTDTQYF. J is TRBJ2-3 and V is TRBV20-1, with D possibly TRBD2 on 6 matching bases. Germline lookup yields CDR1 DFQATT and CDR2 SNEGSKA (reference sequence). V was cut by 5 bases and J by 2 bases, with 20 bases left in between. There are 16 residues in the CDR3.

The chain recombines TRBV28 with TRBJ1-5; weak D call: TRBD1 (5 bases). There are 14 residues in the CDR3. Per germline, CDR1 MDHEN and CDR2 SYDVKM. The V end lost 6 bases, the J end lost 2 bases, and 11 bases lay between the germline ends. Written as DNA, the CDR3 is TGTGCCAGCAGGCGGATGGGGGGCAATCAGCCCCAGCATTTT. Its protein product is CASRRMGGNQPQHF.

This clonotype was counted between two and nine times. The chain recombines TRBV19 with TRBJ1-6, with unresolved D. Looked up from germline, CDR1 is LNHDA and CDR2 is SQIVND (reference sequence). The V and J ends lost 4 bases and 7 bases respectively, with 8 bases between them. The CDR3 spans 13 residues. The CDR3 nucleotides read TGTGCCAGTAGTACGGCACAGAATTCACCCCTCCACTTT. This encodes CASSTAQNSPLHF.

J is TRBJ1-2 and V is TRBV20-1; 8 positions agree with TRBD1. The V gene end was trimmed by 5 bases and the J gene end by 4 bases; junction bases not matched to a gene: 12. Germline-derived CDR1 and CDR2 are DFQATT and SNEGSKA (reference sequence). The CDR3 has 15 residues. The CDR3 sequence is CSARDRGRGVYGYTF. CDR3 DNA: TGCAGTGCTCGTGACAGGGGCCGGGGAGTCTATGGCTACACCTTC.

This clonotype has a handful of counts. The V and J genes are TRBV7-9 and TRBJ2-4, with 7 bases identical to TRBD2. The CDR3 totals 14 residues. CDR1 is SEHNR, CDR2 FQNEAQ, per germline (reference sequence). V lost 5 bases to trimming and J lost 4 bases; unmatched junction nucleotides: 5. CDR3 amino acids: CASSVSGDKNIQYF. The CDR3 DNA follows: TGTGCCAGCAGCGTGAGCGGGGATAAAAACATTCAGTACTTC. The complete variable domain, with remaining parts taken from reference TRBV7-9 and TRBJ2-4, reads DTGVSQNPRHKITKRGQNVTFRCDPISEHNRLYWYRQTLGQGPEFLTYFQNEAQLEKSRLLSDRFSAERPKGSFSTLEIQRTEQGDSAMYLCASSVSGDKNIQYFGAGTRLSVL.

The rearrangement links TRBV7-3 to TRBJ2-1; D is perhaps TRBD2 (6 bases). The V and J ends lost 3 bases and 8 bases respectively, with 23 bases between them. The CDR3 runs 17 residues. The germline V gene encodes CDR1 SGHTA and CDR2 FQGTGA. CDR3 coding DNA: TGTGCCAGCAGCTTCGAATCCGGGACTTCAGCTACGCATGAGCAGTTCTTC. This gives the protein CASSFESGTSATHEQFF.

The chain uses TRBV20-1 and TRBJ1-6, with TRBD1 matching 11 bases. With 1 base clipped from V and 7 bases from J, the junction kept 9 bases outside the gene matches. This CDR3 region has 17 residues. Germline CDR1 DFQATT, CDR2 SNEGSKA (reference sequence). CDR3 nucleotides: TGCAGTGCTAGAGTAGGAAGGACAGGGGGCAGAAATTCACCCCTCCACTTT. Translation: CSARVGRTGGRNSPLHF.

The chain uses TRBV20-1 and TRBJ2-3, with TRBD2 identical over 7 bases. The V and J ends lost 4 bases and 2 bases, in that order; junction bases with no gene match: 12. This CDR3 spans 16 amino acids. Germline assignment: CDR1 DFQATT and CDR2 SNEGSKA (reference sequence). CDR3 nucleotide sequence: TGCAGTGCTAACCGAATTCCGGGACTAAACACAGATACGCAGTATTTT. It is translated as CSANRIPGLNTDTQYF.

This chain links TRBV18 with TRBJ2-7, with 8 bases that match TRBD2. In germline, CDR1 is KGHSH, CDR2 LQKENI. V shed 5 bases, J shed 5 bases, and the junction held 11 bases outside the gene matches. The CDR3 runs 15 residues. CDR3 loop: CASSTPTREGHEQYF. In DNA form, the CDR3 reads TGTGCCAGCTCAACCCCTACTCGGGAGGGACACGAGCAGTACTTC.

This sequence joins TRBV5-1 and TRBJ2-5; 9 bases are a match to TRBD2. Trimming at V came to 4 bases and at J to 5 bases, leaving 18 bases not matched to a gene. This CDR3 has 18 residues. CDR1 SGHRS and CDR2 YFSETQ come from the germline V gene. CDR3 DNA sequence: TGCGCCAGCAGCACCCGACAGCCTAGCGGGGTCCGGGCTGAGACCCAGTACTTC. It codes for CASSTRQPSGVRAETQYF.

V gene TRBV7-2 combines with J gene TRBJ1-1, with D unresolved. The germline CDR1 and CDR2 sequences are SGHTA and FQGNSA. This CDR3 contains 12 residues. With 1 base removed from V and 10 bases from J, the gap between germline ends came to 10 bases. CDR3 coding DNA: TGTGCCAGCAGCTTAGGCTCGGCAGGAGCTTTCTTT. It specifies CASSLGSAGAFF.